This T cell receptor beta chain was sequenced in a study of CD8 T cells in Susac syndrome. CDR3 length: 11 amino acids. V was trimmed by 2 bases and J by 11 bases, leaving 9 bases between them. Reverse transcription of 0.5 to 1 ug RNA was carried out with random hexamers. Amplification of TCR beta CDR3 across 54 Vbeta and 13 Jbeta was performed with immunoSEQ multiplex PCR. TCRdb called the immunoSEQ multiplex PCR reads again in MiXCR, with one record for every CDR3 protein. The sample has about 100,000 distinct CDR3 sequences, about 93% seen once. Sequencing of TCR beta covered CD8+ and CD4+ T cells obtained from blood. It was healthy donors who served as the controls, matched for age and sex.

The sequence derives from a human donor in good health. Source material: CD8+ T cells from PBMCs. V usage is TRBV12-3 or TRBV12-4 and J usage is TRBJ1-1, with a possible D match to TRBD1 (6 bases). CDR3 sequence reads: CASSLSGEAFF. CDR3 bases: TGTGCCAGCAGTTTATCAGGGGAGGCTTTCTTT.